This T cell receptor (beta chain) came from a study of cytotoxic CD8 clonotypes in ibrutinib-treated CLL (dated by TCRdb to about 2021). Concerning the study at large: The cohort had 11 relapsed/refractory and approximately 14 treatment-naive patients; some 17 were IGHV unmutated. Responses were partial in 24 patients and complete in 2; after median roughly 69 months follow-up, approximately 15 stayed in remission and roughly twelve progressed. Response samples were obtained after a median of around eleven months of treatment, with a range of about 6 to 40 months. On average, each sample yielded around 230,000 productive templates and 94,082 productive rearrangements. Longitudinal samples were available for about 30% of the roughly 86 trial participants. Cryopreserved peripheral blood mononuclear cells were collected before treatment, at response, and at either disease progression or sustained remission. Every remission and progressive disease sample was obtained while ibrutinib was still being received by the patients. On the study overall, not on this receptor specifically: Public clonotypes were found to be uncommon and were observed to contract or remain stable during treatment; the increase in clonality was shown to reflect expansion of private clonotypes at ibrutinib response. Clonality increased at ibrutinib response, stayed stable in sustained remission, and fell back toward baseline at progression. Sampling times were not matched between sustained-remission and progressing patients, and lymph node repertoires were not studied. Baseline clonality was found to be higher than that of age-matched healthy donors and was strongly correlated with circulating CD8+ T-cell counts.

The CDR3 runs 14 residues from the cysteine to the phenylalanine. The CDR3 DNA has 42 bases and is translated from base 1. As encoded in the germline V gene, CDR1 is MNHNS while CDR2 is SASEGT. The V and J ends are trimmed by 7 bases and 1 base, leaving 13 bases between them. Comments on this clone: Which antigen it targets is not known. No clone much larger than this one lies a single base away; base qualities are absent.

A MiSeq instrument was used for deep resolution sequencing, which targeted depths ranging from 1 in 1 million up to 1 in 200,000 T cells, with coverage averaging 10x for each clonotype. The immunoSEQ hsTCRB Kit was used to generate the TCR beta libraries. The study's own analysis went as follows. ImmunoSEQ Data Assistant and ImmunoSEQ Analyzer were used for data analysis, and V, D and J genes were assigned according to IMGT definitions. Clonality was computed as one minus normalized Shannon entropy of productive rearrangement frequencies, ranging from 0 to 1. Only overrepresented clonotypes making up at least 0.05% of each patient's repertoire were included in the public clonotype analysis. Some 14 age-matched healthy donor repertoires from immuneACCESS served as clonality controls. TCRdb limited this immuneACCESS table to in-frame rearrangements with V and J called. A share of clones is missing; checked studies link under half to unresolved V genes, and the rest is unexplained. V and J calls and clone size come straight from that table; D and trimming were deduced from the DNA. The sample contains around 150,000 clones, around nine tenths of them found a single time. The top ten hold 3% of the sample.

The time point label, read with the paper, signifies: progressive disease on ibrutinib. For TCR beta library preparation, 1.5 to 2 micrograms of genomic DNA was extracted from cryopreserved PBMCs. Longitudinal blood samples from CLL patients receiving ibrutinib monotherapy were subjected to high-throughput TCR beta sequencing. The patients took part in an open-label, single-center phase 2 trial of ibrutinib monotherapy. This TCR was sampled from a human donor with chronic lymphocytic leukemia. This sample comprised PBMCs, obtained at disease progression, from a patient treated with ibrutinib. The rearrangement joined TRBV6-1 to TRBJ2-5; no D segment can be confidently identified. The nucleotides are TGTGCCAGCACACGCGGAGACGCCCAAGAGACCCAGTACTTC. It translates as CASTRGDAQETQYF.